This T cell receptor (beta chain) was identified during a study of T cell responses to AZD1222 COVID-19 vaccine. Points from the study as a whole: Vaccine-related CD4 TCRs covered spike, predominating at 160-218 and 743-854. Targeting of unmutated variant regions was reportedly seen in nearly half of spike-specific TCRs. Among the donors, most were white British and more were female, and clonal diversity was possibly underestimated. Seropositive AZD1222 recipients at baseline numbered only five or six.

Note on this clone: Its antigen is undetermined.

Some clones are missing from TCRdb's copy, which holds only in-frame ones; the method was immunoSEQ multiplex PCR. This sample has more than 90,000 clones, with 90% found just once. Germline V gives CDR1 LNHNV, CDR2 YYDKDF (reference sequence). The germline V and J ends were trimmed by 5 bases and 6 bases, with 14 bases remaining between them. This CDR3 spans 13 amino acids. The starting material was peripheral blood, obtained on day 0 of AZD1222 vaccination. The source is an adult in good health. J is TRBJ2-7 and V is TRBV15; perhaps TRBD2 as D (7 bases). This CDR3 is CATSFAGAVEQYF. CDR3 nucleotide sequence: TGTGCCACCAGCTTCGCGGGGGCCGTCGAGCAGTACTTC. Full variable domain (missing parts from reference TRBV15 and TRBJ2-7): DAMVIQNPRYQVTQFGKPVTLSCSQTLNHNVMYWYQQKSSQAPKLLFHYYDKDFNNEADTPDNFQSRRPNTSFCFLDIRSPGLGDTAMYLCATSFAGAVEQYFGPGTRLTVT.